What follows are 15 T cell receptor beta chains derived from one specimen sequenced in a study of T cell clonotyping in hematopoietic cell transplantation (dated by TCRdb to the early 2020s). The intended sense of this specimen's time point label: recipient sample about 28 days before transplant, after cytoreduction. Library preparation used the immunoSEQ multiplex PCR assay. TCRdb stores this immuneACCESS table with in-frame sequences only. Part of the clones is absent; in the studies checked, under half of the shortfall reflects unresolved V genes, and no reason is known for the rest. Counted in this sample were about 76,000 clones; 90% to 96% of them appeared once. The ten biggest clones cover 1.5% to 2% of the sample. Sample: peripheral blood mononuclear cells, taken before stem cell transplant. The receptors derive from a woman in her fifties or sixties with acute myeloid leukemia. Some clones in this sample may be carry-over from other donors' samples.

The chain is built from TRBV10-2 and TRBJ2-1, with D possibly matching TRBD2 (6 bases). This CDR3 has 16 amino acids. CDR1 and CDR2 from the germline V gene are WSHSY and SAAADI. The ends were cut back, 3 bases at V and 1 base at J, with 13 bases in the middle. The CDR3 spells CASSDMGGRSYNEQFF. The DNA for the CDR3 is TGCGCCAGCAGTGACATGGGGGGAAGGTCCTACAATGAGCAGTTCTTC.

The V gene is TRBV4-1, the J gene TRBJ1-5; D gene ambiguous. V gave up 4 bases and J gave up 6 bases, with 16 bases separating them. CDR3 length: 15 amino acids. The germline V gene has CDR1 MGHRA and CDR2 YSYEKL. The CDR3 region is CASSPIWGGPQPQHF. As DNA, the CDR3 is TGCGCCAGCAGCCCGATTTGGGGTGGCCCTCAGCCCCAGCATTTT.

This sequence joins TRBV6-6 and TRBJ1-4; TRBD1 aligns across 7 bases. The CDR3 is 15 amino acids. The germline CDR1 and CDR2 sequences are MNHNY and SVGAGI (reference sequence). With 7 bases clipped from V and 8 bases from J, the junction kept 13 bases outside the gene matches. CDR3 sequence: CASTPGQLGLEKLFF. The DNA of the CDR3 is TGTGCCAGCACCCCGGGACAGCTAGGTTTGGAAAAACTGTTTTTT.

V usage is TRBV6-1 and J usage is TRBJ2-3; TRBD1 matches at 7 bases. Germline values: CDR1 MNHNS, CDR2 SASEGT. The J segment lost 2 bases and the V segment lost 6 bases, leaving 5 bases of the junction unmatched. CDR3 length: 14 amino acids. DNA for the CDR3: TGTGCCAGCAGAAGGGGACAGACCACAGATACGCAGTATTTT. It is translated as CASRRGQTTDTQYF.

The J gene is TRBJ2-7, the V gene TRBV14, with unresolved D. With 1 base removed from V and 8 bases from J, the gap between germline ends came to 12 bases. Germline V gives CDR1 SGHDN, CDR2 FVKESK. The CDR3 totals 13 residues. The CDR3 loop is CASSQGREGKQYF. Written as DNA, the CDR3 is TGTGCCAGCAGCCAAGGTAGGGAAGGCAAGCAGTACTTC.

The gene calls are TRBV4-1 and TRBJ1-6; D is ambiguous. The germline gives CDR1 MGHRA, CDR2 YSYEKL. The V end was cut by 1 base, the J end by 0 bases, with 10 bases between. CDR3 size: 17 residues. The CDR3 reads CASSQAMGSSYNSPLHF. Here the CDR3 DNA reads TGCGCCAGCAGCCAAGCTATGGGCAGCTCCTATAATTCACCCCTCCACTTT.

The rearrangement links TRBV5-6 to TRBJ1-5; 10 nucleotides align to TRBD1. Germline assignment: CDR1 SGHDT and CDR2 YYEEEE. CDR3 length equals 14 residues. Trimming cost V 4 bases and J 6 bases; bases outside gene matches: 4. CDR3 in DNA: TGTGCCAGCAGCGGGACAGGGGTGTTTCAGCCCCAGCATTTT. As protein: CASSGTGVFQPQHF.

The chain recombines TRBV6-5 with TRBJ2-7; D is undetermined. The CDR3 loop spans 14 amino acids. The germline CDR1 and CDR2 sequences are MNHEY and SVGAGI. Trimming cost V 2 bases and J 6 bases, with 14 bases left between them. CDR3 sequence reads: CASSYAWVQTEQYF. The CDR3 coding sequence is TGTGCCAGCAGTTACGCGTGGGTCCAGACCGAGCAGTACTTC.

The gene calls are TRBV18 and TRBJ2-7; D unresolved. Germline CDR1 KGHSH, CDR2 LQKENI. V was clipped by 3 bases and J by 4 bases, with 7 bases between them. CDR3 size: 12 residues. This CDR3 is CASSPDTYEQYF. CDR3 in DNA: TGTGCCAGCTCACCTGACACTTACGAGCAGTACTTC.

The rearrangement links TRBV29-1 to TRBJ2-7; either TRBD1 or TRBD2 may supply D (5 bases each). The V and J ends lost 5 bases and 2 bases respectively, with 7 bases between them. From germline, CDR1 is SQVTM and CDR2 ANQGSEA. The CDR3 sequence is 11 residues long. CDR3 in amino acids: CSVTGPYEQYF. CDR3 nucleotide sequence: TGCAGCGTTACGGGGCCCTACGAGCAGTACTTC.

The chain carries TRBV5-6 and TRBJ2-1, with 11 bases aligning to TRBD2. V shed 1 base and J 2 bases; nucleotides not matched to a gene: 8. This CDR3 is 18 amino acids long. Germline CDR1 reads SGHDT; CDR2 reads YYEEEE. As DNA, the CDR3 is TGTGCCAGCAGCTTGCGGCTAGCGGGGGGCGCCACCTACAATGAGCAGTTCTTC. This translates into CASSLRLAGGATYNEQFF.

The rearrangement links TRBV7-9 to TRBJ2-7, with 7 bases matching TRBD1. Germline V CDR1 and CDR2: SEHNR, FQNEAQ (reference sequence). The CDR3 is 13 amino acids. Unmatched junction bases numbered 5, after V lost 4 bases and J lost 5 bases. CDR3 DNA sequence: TGTGCCAGCAGCTCCGACAGGGCCAACGAGCAGTACTTC. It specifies CASSSDRANEQYF.

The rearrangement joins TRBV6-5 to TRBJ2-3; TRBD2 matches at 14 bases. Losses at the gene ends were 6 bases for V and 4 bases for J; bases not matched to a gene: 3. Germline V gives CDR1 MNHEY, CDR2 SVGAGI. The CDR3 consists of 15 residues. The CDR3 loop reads CASSRLAGGPDTQYF. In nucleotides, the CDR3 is TGTGCCAGCAGCAGACTAGCGGGAGGGCCAGATACGCAGTATTTT.

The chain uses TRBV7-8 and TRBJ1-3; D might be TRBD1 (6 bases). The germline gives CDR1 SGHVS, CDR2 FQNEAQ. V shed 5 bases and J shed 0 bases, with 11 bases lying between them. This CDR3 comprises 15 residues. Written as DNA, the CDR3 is TGTGCCAGCAGCCGGGGAGGGGGCTCTGGAAACACCATATATTTT. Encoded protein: CASSRGGGSGNTIYF.

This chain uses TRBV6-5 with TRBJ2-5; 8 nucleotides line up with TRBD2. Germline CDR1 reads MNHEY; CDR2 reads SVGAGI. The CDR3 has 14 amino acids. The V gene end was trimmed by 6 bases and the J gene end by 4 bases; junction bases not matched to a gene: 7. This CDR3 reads CASSRVAGRETQYF. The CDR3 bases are TGTGCCAGCAGCCGGGTAGCGGGAAGAGAGACCCAGTACTTC.